Below are 29 T cell receptor beta chains sequenced from a single sample in a study of T cells in localized non-small cell lung cancer. Data came from immunoSEQ multiplex PCR; TCRdb stores just in-frame clones and leaves some out. The sample lists over 30,000 clones, roughly 87% occurring once. The specimen was peripheral blood mononuclear cells, collected before any cancer treatment. These receptors were collected from a man between 35 and 75 years old with stage III lung adenocarcinoma.

This chain uses TRBV30 with TRBJ2-7, with 8 bases aligning to TRBD1. Unmatched junction bases numbered 5, after V lost 1 base and J lost 0 bases. Germline loops: CDR1 GTSNPN, CDR2 SVGIG (reference sequence). CDR3 length equals 15 residues. CDR3 amino acids: CAWSDYGQGSYEQYF. CDR3 nucleotides: TGTGCCTGGAGTGATTATGGACAGGGCTCCTACGAGCAGTACTTC.

V gene TRBV29-1 combines with J gene TRBJ2-5; D unclear. V lost 2 bases to trimming and J lost 5 bases, with 12 bases between them. This CDR3 spans 13 amino acids. Germline lookup yields CDR1 SQVTM and CDR2 ANQGSEA. The CDR3 reads CSVESGPGETQYF. The CDR3 DNA reads as TGCAGCGTTGAATCCGGCCCCGGGGAGACCCAGTACTTC.

This clone was detected a few times. Here the CDR3 reads CASSVGSFALLEQYF. The DNA for the CDR3 is TGTGCCAGCAGTGTTGGTAGCTTCGCGCTCCTGGAGCAGTACTTC. The chain has TRBV2 and TRBJ2-7; D remains ambiguous. CDR3 length: 15 residues. CDR1 SNHLY and CDR2 FYNNEI come from the germline V gene. V lost 4 bases and J 7 bases, leaving 20 bases between the germline ends.

V is TRBV19 and J is TRBJ2-2; 10 bases map to TRBD2. Germline assignment: CDR1 LNHDA and CDR2 SQIVND (reference sequence). J was trimmed by 5 bases and V by 2 bases; bases with no gene match: 2. The CDR3 contains 15 residues. CDR3 nucleotide sequence: TGTGCCAGTAGTATACCACTAGCGGGGACCGGGGAGCTGTTTTTT. It is translated as CASSIPLAGTGELFF. The whole variable domain, filled in from reference TRBV19 and TRBJ2-2, reads DGGITQSPKYLFRKEGQNVTLSCEQNLNHDAMYWYRQDPGQGLRLIYYSQIVNDFQKGDIAEGYSVSREKKESFPLTVTSAQKNPTAFYLCASSIPLAGTGELFFGEGSRLTVL.

The chain joins TRBV10-3 to TRBJ2-7, with D tentatively TRBD1 (5 bases). CDR1 is ENHRY and CDR2 is SYGVKD in the germline V gene. The CDR3 contains 12 residues. V lost 6 bases and J 0 bases, leaving 6 bases between the germline ends. The CDR3 region is CAIRQDSYEQYF. CDR3 sequence (DNA): TGTGCCATCAGACAGGACTCCTACGAGCAGTACTTC.

The gene calls are TRBV11-3 and TRBJ2-2, with D uncertain. The V and J ends lost 3 bases and 6 bases respectively, with 8 bases between them. The CDR3 is 13 amino acids. Germline V gives CDR1 SGHNT, CDR2 YENEEA. The CDR3 nucleotides read TGTGCCAGCAGCTTCGCTTTAGCCGGGGAGCTGTTTTTT. It encodes CASSFALAGELFF.

On this clone: Other DNA sequences in this sample translate to the same CDR3. The chain couples TRBV19 to TRBJ1-5; D not resolved. Germline V CDR1 and CDR2: LNHDA, SQIVND (reference sequence). V was shortened by 6 bases and J by 4 bases, with 7 bases between the two germline ends. This CDR3 is 12 amino acids long. DNA for the CDR3: TGTGCCAGTAGCATACTAAATCAGCCCCAGCATTTT. It specifies CASSILNQPQHF.

J is TRBJ1-3 and V is TRBV7-2, with D possibly matching TRBD1 (6 bases). Trimming removed 3 bases from V and 0 bases from J, with 15 bases in between. This CDR3 is built from 17 residues. Per germline, CDR1 SGHTA and CDR2 FQGNSA. For the CDR3, the DNA is TGTGCCAGCAGCTTCCCCTCGGCACAGGGCTCTGGAAACACCATATATTTT. Translated: CASSFPSAQGSGNTIYF.

This chain joins TRBV11-2 and TRBJ1-1; the match to TRBD1 covers 7 bases. The CDR3 totals 13 residues. V was clipped by 6 bases and J by 5 bases; unmatched bases: 6. Germline V lookup: CDR1 SGHAT, CDR2 FQNNGV. The CDR3 DNA sequence: TGTGCCAGCAGTAATGTACAGGGGACTGAAGCTTTCTTT. Translated: CASSNVQGTEAFF.

The chain joins TRBV29-1 to TRBJ1-1; D is ambiguous. CDR3 length equals 12 residues. V was shortened by 5 bases and J by 0 bases, with 7 bases between the two germline ends. Looked up from germline, CDR1 is SQVTM and CDR2 is ANQGSEA. For the CDR3, the DNA is TGCAGCGTTATGGGCCTGAACACTGAAGCTTTCTTT. Translation gives CSVMGLNTEAFF.

The chain uses TRBV6-1 and TRBJ2-3; weak D call: TRBD2 (7 bases). V was cut by 2 bases and J by 4 bases, with 13 bases left in between. Germline lookup yields CDR1 MNHNS and CDR2 SASEGT. The CDR3 spans 15 residues. CDR3 sequence (DNA): TGTGCCAGCAGTGAAAGGGGGGGGGCCCCAGATACGCAGTATTTT. Its translation: CASSERGGAPDTQYF.

The chain links TRBV18 to TRBJ1-2, with 7 positions matching TRBD1. CDR3 length: 14 residues. V shed 4 bases and J 5 bases; nucleotides not matched to a gene: 7. The germline CDR1 and CDR2 sequences are KGHSH and LQKENI. CDR3 protein: CASSRTGERYGYTF. CDR3 sequence (DNA): TGTGCCAGCTCACGAACAGGGGAACGTTATGGCTACACCTTC.

The rearrangement uses TRBV6-1 and TRBJ1-6; the D is unclear. V lost 10 bases and J 13 bases, leaving 23 bases between the germline ends. This CDR3 region has 14 residues. Germline CDR1 MNHNS, CDR2 SASEGT. CDR3 residues: CAITRGGWAFPLHF. The CDR3 DNA is TGTGCCATCACTAGAGGAGGATGGGCCTTCCCCCTCCACTTT.

As DNA, the CDR3 is TGCGCCAGCAGCGTGGGACCCCCTAGCAATCAGCCCCAGCATTTT. Translated, it gives CASSVGPPSNQPQHF. The rearrangement uses TRBV5-1 and TRBJ1-5, with D perhaps matching TRBD1 (5 bases). The V end was cut by 4 bases, the J end by 0 bases, with 11 bases between. Germline CDR1 and CDR2: SGHRS and YFSETQ. This CDR3 has 15 residues. Full variable domain (outside the CDR3, taken from reference TRBV5-1 and TRBJ1-5): KAGVTQTPRYLIKTRGQQVTLSCSPISGHRSVSWYQQTPGQGLQFLFEYFSETQRNKGNFPGRFSGRQFSNSRSEMNVSTLELGDSALYLCASSVGPPSNQPQHFGDGTRLSIL.

This clone has just one count. This chain uses TRBV9 with TRBJ2-3; possible D gene TRBD2, 6 bases. Germline lookup yields CDR1 SGDLS and CDR2 YYNGEE. The CDR3 runs 16 residues. Trimming removed 0 bases from V and 8 bases from J, with 19 bases in between. The CDR3 reads CASSVGLGGALGTQYF. The CDR3 DNA reads as TGTGCCAGCAGCGTAGGCTTAGGCGGGGCGCTCGGTACGCAGTATTTT.

The chain uses TRBV4-3 and TRBJ1-5, with TRBD1 matching over 7 bases. CDR3 length equals 15 residues. CDR1 is LGHNA, CDR2 YSLEER, per germline. The junction had 5 bases not matched to a gene; V was cut back by 1 base and J by 5 bases. CDR3 coding DNA: TGCGCCAGCAGCCAAGTTACAGGGGCCCATCAGCCCCAGCATTTT. Its protein is CASSQVTGAHQPQHF.

The chain is built from TRBV2 and TRBJ1-3; 7 nucleotides match TRBD1. With V trimmed by 7 bases and J by 0 bases, 3 bases remained unmatched. The CDR3 runs to 14 residues. From germline, CDR1 is SNHLY and CDR2 FYNNEI. In DNA form, the CDR3 reads TGTGCCAGCATATCAGGGGGCTCTGGAAACACCATATATTTT. Amino acids: CASISGGSGNTIYF.

This chain uses TRBV2 with TRBJ1-5; 9 bases match TRBD1. V dropped 5 bases and J dropped 7; count of bases not matched to a gene: 6. The CDR3 is made up of 14 amino acids. Germline CDR1 reads SNHLY; CDR2 reads FYNNEI. CDR3: CASSWDREGQPQHF. DNA of the CDR3: TGTGCCAGCAGTTGGGACAGGGAGGGACAGCCCCAGCATTTT.

The chain couples TRBV9 to TRBJ2-1; the D is unclear. Germline V CDR1 and CDR2: SGDLS, YYNGEE. CDR3 length equals 14 residues. Trimming stripped 4 bases from V and 9 bases from J, with 17 bases between. CDR3 sequence reads: CASSPETGVFEQFF. The CDR3 region has the DNA TGTGCCAGCAGCCCAGAAACGGGTGTTTTTGAGCAGTTCTTC.

This chain links TRBV19 with TRBJ1-1; TRBD1 matches at 7 bases. The CDR3 loop spans 16 amino acids. J gave up 0 bases and V 4 bases, and 8 bases lay outside the gene matches. The germline gives CDR1 LNHDA, CDR2 SQIVND (reference sequence). This CDR3 is CASSKIRQGMNTEAFF. The CDR3 nucleotides are TGTGCCAGTAGTAAGATTCGACAGGGAATGAACACTGAAGCTTTCTTT.

This chain joins TRBV5-6 and TRBJ1-2; TRBD1 matches 10 bases. The CDR3 contains 14 residues. Trimming cost V 4 bases and J 4 bases; bases outside gene matches: 4. Germline V gene lookup returns CDR1 SGHDT and CDR2 YYEEEE. CDR3 nucleotides: TGTGCCAGCAGCGACAGGGGGCGCATCTATGGCTACACCTTC. Amino acids: CASSDRGRIYGYTF.

V usage is TRBV7-3 and J usage is TRBJ2-1; the D gene is possibly TRBD1 (5 bases). The germline gives CDR1 SGHTA, CDR2 FQGTGA. Trimming pared 5 bases from V and 6 bases from J, leaving 17 bases between. The CDR3 has 15 amino acids. CDR3 coding DNA: TGTGCCAGCAGCGTCAAAGGGGTTGTGGGCAATGAGCAGTTCTTC. Amino acid sequence: CASSVKGVVGNEQFF.

The count of this clone is one. V is TRBV11-3 and J is TRBJ2-3; D unresolved. Germline CDR1 SGHNT, CDR2 YENEEA. The V end was cut by 5 bases, the J end by 2 bases, with 11 bases between. This CDR3 has 14 residues. DNA for the CDR3: TGTGCCAGCAGCCCGCCGTGGCACACAGATACGCAGTATTTT. Amino acid sequence: CASSPPWHTDTQYF.

This chain uses TRBV30 with TRBJ1-4, with 7 bases matching TRBD1. The CDR3 has 13 residues. With 5 bases clipped from V and 10 bases from J, the junction kept 10 bases outside the gene matches. Per germline, CDR1 GTSNPN and CDR2 SVGIG (reference sequence). For the CDR3, the DNA is TGTGCCTGGGGGAGGACAGGAGGCGGAAAACTGTTTTTT. Its protein is CAWGRTGGGKLFF.

This clone was detected only once. J is TRBJ1-1 and V is TRBV11-2; 8 bases map to TRBD1. Germline values: CDR1 SGHAT, CDR2 FQNNGV. Unmatched junction bases numbered 4, after V lost 5 bases and J lost 2 bases. The CDR3 totals 14 residues. CDR3 sequence reads: CASSPGQGNTEAFF. In nucleotides, the CDR3 is TGTGCCAGCAGCCCAGGACAGGGTAACACTGAAGCTTTCTTT.

This clone was seen once. The J gene is TRBJ2-5, the V gene TRBV7-8; weak D call: TRBD2 (5 bases). This CDR3 comprises 14 residues. CDR1 and CDR2 from the germline V gene are SGHVS and FQNEAQ. V was pared by 5 bases and J by 5 bases, with 15 bases between. CDR3 amino acids: CASSLKRVSETQYF. The CDR3 DNA reads TGTGCCAGCAGCCTAAAGAGGGTTTCGGAGACCCAGTACTTC. Filled out from reference TRBV7-8 and TRBJ2-5, the complete variable domain reads GAGVSQSPRYKVAKRGQDVALRCDPISGHVSLFWYQQALGQGPEFLTYFQNEAQLDKSGLPSDRFFAERPEGSVSTLKIQRTQQEDSAVYLCASSLKRVSETQYFGPGTRLLVL.

This chain joins TRBV7-9 and TRBJ1-5, with a tentative D call TRBD1 (5 bases). V was trimmed by 1 base and J by 0 bases, leaving 19 bases between them. CDR1 and CDR2 (germline): SEHNR, FQNEAQ (reference sequence). The length of the CDR3 is 19 residues. DNA for the CDR3: TGTGCCAGCAGCTTAGTTCCTATCGTTGGGGGATATAGCAATCAGCCCCAGCATTTT. Its translation: CASSLVPIVGGYSNQPQHF.

The chain couples TRBV19 to TRBJ1-4; D unresolved. Germline CDR1 LNHDA, CDR2 SQIVND (reference sequence). Trimming removed 4 bases at V and 6 bases at J, with 12 bases between. The CDR3 totals 14 residues. The CDR3 sequence: CASSRQPSDEKLFF. Here the CDR3 DNA reads TGTGCCAGTAGTAGACAACCCAGCGATGAAAAACTGTTTTTT.

Note on this clone: One end of the junction varies from germline; a read error may be responsible. V is TRBV5-5 and J is TRBJ1-2, with 8 bases that match TRBD1. The CDR3 runs 16 residues. CDR1 and CDR2 (germline): SGHKS, YYEKEE (reference sequence). The CDR3 is CASSLGPQGANYGYTF. Here the CDR3 DNA reads TGTGCCAGCAGTTTGGGACCACAGGGGGCTAACTATGGCTACACCTTC.